A single T cell receptor (beta chain) is shown here with its context. These data originate in a study of PD-L1 blockade in urothelial cancer. In the study overall: Blood analyses occurred 3 weeks (second dose) and 6 weeks post treatment start. T cell content in blood samples showed a median of around 140,000.

TCRdb keeps only in-frame clones here, not all; method: immunoSEQ multiplex PCR. In the table there are approximately 41,000 clones, around 85% of which are singletons. The time point is: pretreatment peripheral blood. Germline CDR1 and CDR2: SGHAT and FQNNGV. The CDR3 covers 14 residues. The J segment lost 3 bases and the V segment lost 3 bases, leaving 3 bases of the junction unmatched. This clonotype was sampled from a man at least 80 years old with urothelial cancer. Sequencing was performed on PBMCs, taken around atezolizumab (anti-PD-L1) treatment. The chain has TRBV11-2 and TRBJ2-7; TRBD1 agrees at 9 bases. CDR3 loop: CASSFDRGGYEQYF. The CDR3 DNA follows: TGTGCCAGCAGCTTCGACAGGGGGGGCTACGAGCAGTACTTC. The whole variable domain, remainder taken from reference TRBV11-2 and TRBJ2-7, is EAGVAQSPRYKIIEKRQSVAFWCNPISGHATLYWYQQILGQGPKLLIQFQNNGVVDDSQLPKDRFSAERLKGVDSTLKIQPAKLEDSAVYLCASSFDRGGYEQYFGPGTRLTVT.